These 22 T cell receptor beta chains came from one sample sequenced in a study of CXCR3-negative and CXCR3-positive naive CD8 T cells. Study-wide results and caveats: TRB CDR3 hydrophobicity was greater in CXCR3-positive naive cells than in CXCR3-negative naive cells.

The authors prepared UMI-labeled TRB cDNA libraries by 5' RACE. From its re-call of the 5' RACE reads, TCRdb lists each CDR3 protein once, without DNA. This repertoire comprises some 140,000 distinct CDR3 sequences; its ten largest clones make up about 0.44%. These receptors' targets are unknown. The sample consisted of naive CXCR3+ CD8+ T cells from blood. Stated subset: CD45RO-CCR7+CD27+CD95- naive CD8+ T cells expressing CXCR3 (TNR3+). The source of these receptors is a human donor in good health. Some clones in this sample may be carry-over from other donors' samples.

CDR3: CASSQKPGQGDEQYF. The chain uses TRBV3-1 and TRBJ2-7; TCRdb gives TRBD1 as the D gene, but with no DNA this cannot be confirmed. This CDR3 has 15 residues. From germline, CDR1 is LGHDT and CDR2 YNNKEL (reference sequence).

V and J are TRBV29-1 and TRBJ2-7. The CDR3 runs 13 residues. Germline V CDR1 and CDR2: SQVTM, ANQGSEA. The chain's CDR3 is CSVDGGEPYEQYF.

The chain has TRBV5-1 and TRBJ1-2. The CDR3 is made up of 15 amino acids. Per germline, CDR1 SGHRS and CDR2 YFSETQ. CDR3 loop: CASSLGATDNYGYTF.

The rearrangement joins TRBV20-1 to TRBJ2-1; as DNA is missing, the TRBD2 call by TCRdb cannot be tested. This CDR3 contains 17 residues. Germline CDR1 DFQATT, CDR2 SNEGSKA (reference sequence). The CDR3 protein is CSARDHLAGGRMWEQFF.

This chain links TRBV7-2 with TRBJ2-7; as DNA is missing, the TRBD2 call by TCRdb cannot be tested. The V gene's germline CDR1 is SGHTA and CDR2 FQGNSA. This CDR3 is 15 amino acids long. The CDR3 loop is CASSMTSGAPYEQYF.

The chain employs TRBV7-8 and TRBJ1-1. CDR3 length equals 14 residues. From germline, CDR1 is SGHVS and CDR2 FQNEAQ. CDR3 protein: CARSLASTVAEAFF.

This chain links TRBV2 with TRBJ2-7. Germline CDR1 and CDR2: SNHLY and FYNNEI. CDR3 length equals 15 residues. This CDR3 reads CASSEVRGTSYEQYF.

This chain uses TRBV6-5 with TRBJ1-5. The CDR3 loop spans 15 amino acids. Germline V CDR1 and CDR2: MNHEY, SVGAGI. CDR3 in amino acids: CASSLSQYSNQPQHF.

The chain carries TRBV7-3 and TRBJ2-3; TCRdb selects TRBD1, and the lack of DNA leaves this call unchecked. Germline V gives CDR1 SGHTA, CDR2 FQGTGA. CDR3 length equals 13 residues. The CDR3 region is CASSRDSTDTQYF.

The V gene is TRBV29-1, the J gene TRBJ2-7; TCRdb picks TRBD1, but there is no DNA to check that call. Germline V gene sequence: CDR1 SQVTM, CDR2 ANQGSEA. The CDR3 is made up of 13 amino acids. CDR3 region: CSAWGASEYEQYF.

The J gene is TRBJ2-5, the V gene TRBV7-2; TCRdb designates TRBD2, a call that cannot be tested without DNA. The CDR3 covers 18 residues. CDR1 and CDR2 from the germline V gene are SGHTA and FQGNSA. This CDR3 reads CASSWMSGGVSYQETQYF.

The genes are TRBV7-9 and TRBJ2-7; TCRdb selects TRBD1, and the lack of DNA leaves this call unchecked. This CDR3 comprises 15 residues. Germline assignment: CDR1 SEHNR and CDR2 FQNEAQ (reference sequence). The chain's CDR3 is CASSSPGQGVYEQYF.

The J gene is TRBJ2-3, the V gene TRBV7-6; as DNA is missing, the TRBD2 call by TCRdb cannot be tested. Germline values: CDR1 SGHVS, CDR2 FNYEAQ. The CDR3 has 17 residues. CDR3 loop: CASSLAVAGGSTDTQYF.

The J gene is TRBJ2-3, the V gene TRBV27; checking the TCRdb D call of TRBD2 is not possible without DNA. CDR1 is MNHEY and CDR2 is SMNVEV in the germline V gene (reference sequence). The CDR3 spans 16 residues. CDR3 region: CASSRPGLAKIDTQYF.

V gene TRBV7-2 combines with J gene TRBJ2-3; the D call from TCRdb, TRBD1, cannot be confirmed without DNA. Germline V lookup: CDR1 SGHTA, CDR2 FQGNSA. This CDR3 has 14 residues. The CDR3 sequence: CASSHDAGADTQYF.

This chain links TRBV20-1 with TRBJ1-2; the D call from TCRdb, TRBD1, cannot be confirmed without DNA. Germline assignment: CDR1 DFQATT and CDR2 SNEGSKA (reference sequence). This CDR3 comprises 18 residues. The CDR3 protein is CSAIYDPVGTGGNYGYTF.

V is TRBV7-6 and J is TRBJ1-1; lacking DNA, the TRBD1 call made by TCRdb goes unchecked. Germline CDR1 and CDR2: SGHVS and FNYEAQ. The CDR3 covers 15 residues. CDR3 in amino acids: CASSLGQGAVAEAFF.

The chain links TRBV7-6 to TRBJ1-3; no DNA is available, so the TRBD1 call from TCRdb remains unchecked. The germline gives CDR1 SGHVS, CDR2 FNYEAQ. This CDR3 has 15 residues. The chain's CDR3 is CASSWDGTAGNTIYF.

CDR3 protein: CASRPDNTDTQYF. The rearrangement joins TRBV6-2 or TRBV6-3 to TRBJ2-3; checking the TCRdb D call of TRBD1 is not possible without DNA. CDR1 is MNHEY, CDR2 SVGEGT, per germline. The CDR3 loop spans 13 amino acids.

The V and J genes are TRBV28 and TRBJ1-4; no DNA is available, so the TRBD1 call from TCRdb remains unchecked. The germline V gene encodes CDR1 MDHEN and CDR2 SYDVKM. The CDR3 is 16 residues long. CDR3 region: CASSLRTGGYNEKLFF.

The chain has TRBV5-6 and TRBJ2-3; checking the TCRdb D call of TRBD2 is not possible without DNA. The length of the CDR3 is 17 residues. CDR1 is SGHDT, CDR2 YYEEEE, per germline. This CDR3 is CASSDGLAEHLTDTQYF.

This rearrangement joins TRBV4-3 to TRBJ1-1. This CDR3 comprises 13 residues. CDR1 and CDR2 (germline): LGHNA, YSLEER. The CDR3 sequence is CASSQIMNTEAFF.